Listed below are T cell receptor beta chains from one sample, sequenced in a study of PD-L1 blockade in urothelial cancer. Sequenced by immunoSEQ multiplex PCR; TCRdb stores in-frame clones only, minus some. The sample contains around 33,000 clones, approximately 85% of which appear only once. The material was PBMCs, obtained around atezolizumab (anti-PD-L1) treatment. The source is a man between 60 and 70 years old with urothelial cancer. Both conserved end residues are part of each CDR3. The D gene is left open where the match is weak. Rows give clone size only sometimes, using once, few, many, or a class for an expanded clone.

D	V	J	size	DNA	CDR3
.	TRBV6-5	TRBJ2-2	.	TGTGCCAGCAGAACCGGAGCGAACACCGGGGAGCTGTTTTTT	CASRTGANTGELFF
.	TRBV6-1	TRBJ2-3	.	TGTGCCAGCAGAGGGGCGGCAGATACGCAGTATTTT	CASRGAADTQYF
TRBD2	TRBV2	TRBJ2-3	once	TGTGCCAGCAGCGCCCCGTCGCGGGGGACTAGCACAGATACGCAGTATTTT	CASSAPSRGTSTDTQYF
.	TRBV27	TRBJ1-5	.	TGTGCCAGCAGTTTATCAGGGGATGCTGATCAGCCCCAGCATTTT	CASSLSGDADQPQHF
TRBD2	TRBV5-1	TRBJ2-4	.	TGCGCCAGCAGCTCCGACGGGCGGGATTCGGGGGGGTTAGGGGCCAAAAACATTCAGTACTTC	CASSSDGRDSGGLGAKNIQYF
.	TRBV28	TRBJ1-3	.	TGTGCCAGCAGTTTAGGAGGCTACTCTGGAAACACCATATATTTT	CASSLGGYSGNTIYF
.	TRBV2	TRBJ1-2	.	TGTGCCAGTAAGAGGACAGCTAACTATGGCTACACCTTC	CASKRTANYGYTF
.	TRBV29-1	TRBJ1-1	.	TGCAGCGTTGAGGGCCTGACGAACACTGAAGCTTTCTTT	CSVEGLTNTEAFF
.	TRBV2	TRBJ1-1	.	TGTGCCAGCAGTGCCCCCCCGGGACACCCTCGGGCTTTCTTT	CASSAPPGHPRAFF
TRBD1	TRBV6-1	TRBJ1-2	.	TGTGCCAGCGACAGGGGGCTTGGCTATGGCTACACCTTC	CASDRGLGYGYTF
.	TRBV21-1	TRBJ1-1	.	TGTGCCAGCCGAAACCCCATAAGACAGCGGAACACTGAAGCTTTCTTT	CASRNPIRQRNTEAFF
.	TRBV27	TRBJ1-1	.	TGTGCCAGCAGTTTTTCGGGGTTTGGAACTGAAGCTTTCTTT	CASSFSGFGTEAFF
.	TRBV18	TRBJ1-1	.	TGTGCCAGCTCACCTCCCCCCAGGGCGAACACTGAAGCTTTCTTT	CASSPPPRANTEAFF
.	TRBV15	TRBJ2-5	.	TGTGCCACCAGGCGCCGGTCCCAAGAGACCCAGTACTTC	CATRRRSQETQYF
TRBD1	TRBV28	TRBJ2-3	.	TGTGCCAGCAGTCCCTACGCGACAGGGTGGGTGGCAGATACGCAGTATTTT	CASSPYATGWVADTQYF
.	TRBV5-1	TRBJ2-3	.	TGCGCCAGCAGCTTGGGGCTAGCGCTAAGCACAGATACGCAGTATTTT	CASSLGLALSTDTQYF
.	TRBV27	TRBJ1-2	.	TGTGCCAGCAGGGACATTGCTAACTATGGCTACACCTTC	CASRDIANYGYTF
TRBD2	TRBV19	TRBJ2-3	.	TGTGCCAGTAGGAACGGAGGCGGGGGGGTGGCAGATACGCAGTATTTT	CASRNGGGGVADTQYF
.	TRBV15	TRBJ1-6	.	TGTGCCACCAGCAGAGATAAGTACAGTAATTCACCCCTCCACTTT	CATSRDKYSNSPLHF
.	TRBV2	TRBJ1-5	.	TGTGCCAGCAGTGAAGATTACAGTAGCAATCAGCCCCAGCATTTT	CASSEDYSSNQPQHF
TRBD2	TRBV6-5	TRBJ2-7	.	TGTGCCAGCAGTTCGCCAGGGAGGGTCAAGCAGTACTTC	CASSSPGRVKQYF
.	TRBV21-1	TRBJ1-6	once	TGTGCCAGCAGCAAGCCGGGGACTTCGGATTCACCCCTCCACTTT	CASSKPGTSDSPLHF
.	TRBV7-2	TRBJ1-5	.	TGTGCCAGCAGCTTAGACAGTCTAAGCAATCAGCCCCAGCATTTT	CASSLDSLSNQPQHF
TRBD1	TRBV6-5	TRBJ2-7	.	TGTGCCAGCGGCGCGGGACAGGGCTATCCCTACGAGCAGTACTTC	CASGAGQGYPYEQYF